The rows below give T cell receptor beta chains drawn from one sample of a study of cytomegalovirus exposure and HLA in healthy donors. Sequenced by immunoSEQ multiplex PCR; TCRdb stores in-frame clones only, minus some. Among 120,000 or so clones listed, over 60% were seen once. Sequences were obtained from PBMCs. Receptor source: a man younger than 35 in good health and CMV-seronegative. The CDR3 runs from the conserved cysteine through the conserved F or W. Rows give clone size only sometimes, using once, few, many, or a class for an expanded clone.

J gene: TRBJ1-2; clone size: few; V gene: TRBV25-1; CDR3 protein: CASSEYDDRVHYGYTF
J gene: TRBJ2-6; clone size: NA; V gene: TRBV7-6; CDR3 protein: CASSLVKGANTGANVLTF
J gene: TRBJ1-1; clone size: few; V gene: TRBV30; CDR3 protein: CAWGQGNTEAFF
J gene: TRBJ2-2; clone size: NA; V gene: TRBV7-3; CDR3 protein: CASSFVPGQNTGELFF
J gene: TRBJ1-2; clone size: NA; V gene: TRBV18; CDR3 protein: CASSPSDRVSEGYTF
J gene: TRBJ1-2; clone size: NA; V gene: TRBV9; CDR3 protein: CASSVGTANYGYTF
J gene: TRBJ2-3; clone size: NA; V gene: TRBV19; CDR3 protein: CASSIGGGWSTDTQYF
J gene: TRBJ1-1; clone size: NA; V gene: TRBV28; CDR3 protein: CASSLLEGDNAFF
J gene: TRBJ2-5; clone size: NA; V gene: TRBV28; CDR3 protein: CASSPPGRRSRQETQYF
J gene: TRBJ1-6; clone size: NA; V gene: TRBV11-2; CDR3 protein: CASSPQSGDTIWSLHF
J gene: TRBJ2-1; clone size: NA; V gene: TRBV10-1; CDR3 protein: CASSGVGQDLSSYNEQFF
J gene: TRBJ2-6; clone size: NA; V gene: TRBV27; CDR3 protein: CASSPNTLGANVLTF
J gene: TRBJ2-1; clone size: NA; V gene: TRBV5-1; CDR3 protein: CASRTGAEVYNEQFF
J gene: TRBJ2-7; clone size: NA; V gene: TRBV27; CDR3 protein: CASSLRREDREQYF
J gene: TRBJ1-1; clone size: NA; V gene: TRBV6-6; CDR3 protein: CASRQTGGNTEAFF
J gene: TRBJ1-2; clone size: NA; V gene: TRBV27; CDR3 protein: CATRSPGGMEGYTF
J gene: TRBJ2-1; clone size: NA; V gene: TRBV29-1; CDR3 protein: CSVSTGGYRNEQFF
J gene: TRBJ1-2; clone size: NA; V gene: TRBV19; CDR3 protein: CASSIVDRAGGYTF
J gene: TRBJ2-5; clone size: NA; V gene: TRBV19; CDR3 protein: CASSSLAGEWYQETQYF
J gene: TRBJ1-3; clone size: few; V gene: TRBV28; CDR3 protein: CASSLWGSSGNTIYF
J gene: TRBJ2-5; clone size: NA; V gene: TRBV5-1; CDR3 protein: CASSAGEYQETQYF
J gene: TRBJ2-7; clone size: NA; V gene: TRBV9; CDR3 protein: CASSPGTASYEQYF
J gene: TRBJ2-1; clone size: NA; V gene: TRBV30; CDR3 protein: CAGDMLAEQFF
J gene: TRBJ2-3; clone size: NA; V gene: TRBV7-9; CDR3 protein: CASSLGLAGGSDTQYF
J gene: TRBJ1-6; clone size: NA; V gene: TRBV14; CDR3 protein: CASRHDRGRSPLHF
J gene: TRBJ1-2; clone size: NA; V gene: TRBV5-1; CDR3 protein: CASSPMGQNFYTF
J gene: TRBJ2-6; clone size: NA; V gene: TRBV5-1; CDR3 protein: CASSTGDLSGANVLTF
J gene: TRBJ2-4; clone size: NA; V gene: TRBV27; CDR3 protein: CASTRTGSDIQYF
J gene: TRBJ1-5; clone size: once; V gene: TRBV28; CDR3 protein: CASSYGQVNQPQHF
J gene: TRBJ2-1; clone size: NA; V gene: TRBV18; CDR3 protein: CASSPSLGSSYNEQFF
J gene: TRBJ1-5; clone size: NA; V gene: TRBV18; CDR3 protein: CASSPDRDNQPQHF
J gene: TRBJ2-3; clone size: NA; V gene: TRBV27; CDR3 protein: CASGRGEKRDTQYF
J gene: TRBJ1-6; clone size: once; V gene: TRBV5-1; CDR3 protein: CASSEQGDSYNSPLHF
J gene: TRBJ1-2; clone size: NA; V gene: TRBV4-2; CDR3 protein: CASSQAQGGGYTF
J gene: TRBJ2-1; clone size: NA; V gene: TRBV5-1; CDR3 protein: CASSPLTGGIEQFF
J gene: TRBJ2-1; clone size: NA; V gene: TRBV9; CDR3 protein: CASSVGIMTSATYNEQFF
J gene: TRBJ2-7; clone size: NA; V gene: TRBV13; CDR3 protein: CASSGPSYEQYF
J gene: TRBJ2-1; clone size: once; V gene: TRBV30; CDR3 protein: CAWSAGLAGVTEQFF
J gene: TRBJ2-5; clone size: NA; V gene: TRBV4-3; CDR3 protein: CASSPQGFQETQYF
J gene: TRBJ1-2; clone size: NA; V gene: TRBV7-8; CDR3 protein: CASSLYRQAPNYGYTF
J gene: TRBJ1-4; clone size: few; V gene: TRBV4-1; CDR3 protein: CASSQGHGGTGANEKLFF
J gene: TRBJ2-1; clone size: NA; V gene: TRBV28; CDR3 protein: CASSLSGRSYNEQFF
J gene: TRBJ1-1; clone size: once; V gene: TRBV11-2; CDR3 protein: CASKRGEGAEAFF
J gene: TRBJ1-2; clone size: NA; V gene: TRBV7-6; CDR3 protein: CASSLSQGYGYTF
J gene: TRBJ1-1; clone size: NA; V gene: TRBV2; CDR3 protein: CASSGSRGLRTEAFF
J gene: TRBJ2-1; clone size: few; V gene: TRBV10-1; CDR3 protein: CASSERASGPNEQFF
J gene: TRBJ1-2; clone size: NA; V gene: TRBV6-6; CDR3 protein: CASSLGQGAYGYTF
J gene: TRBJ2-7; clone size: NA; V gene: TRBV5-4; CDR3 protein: CASSYGTSNEQYF
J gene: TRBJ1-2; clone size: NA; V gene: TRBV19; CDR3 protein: CASKRNYGYTF
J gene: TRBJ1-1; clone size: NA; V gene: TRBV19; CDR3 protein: CASSTRWYSGDTEAFF
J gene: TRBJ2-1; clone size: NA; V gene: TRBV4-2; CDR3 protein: CASSQDRGLSYNEQFF
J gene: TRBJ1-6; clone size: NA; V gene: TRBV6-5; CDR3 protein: CASSYLTGSSSPLHF
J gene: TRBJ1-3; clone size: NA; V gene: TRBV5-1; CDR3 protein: CASSLGGFGNTIYF
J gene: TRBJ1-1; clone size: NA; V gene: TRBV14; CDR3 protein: CASSQDVQGVNTEAFF
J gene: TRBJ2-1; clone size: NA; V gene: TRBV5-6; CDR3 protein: CASSSGSSYNEQFF
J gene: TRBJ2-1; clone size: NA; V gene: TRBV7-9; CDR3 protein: CAGSPGLAGVISNEQFF
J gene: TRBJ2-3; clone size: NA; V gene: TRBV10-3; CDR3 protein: CAISEFGTSVADTQYF